The source of this T cell receptor (beta chain) is a study of siplizumab effects on memory and regulatory T cells. Study-wide points: Naive T cells seemed more diverse than memory cells; they also seemed major alloresponse contributors. It was not possible to assign a naive or memory phenotype to roughly 80-97% of proliferating CD4+ or CD8+ clones.

Concerning this clone: Its antigen remains unknown.

It was 75,000 to 100,000 TCR templates that were assayed per sample. Only in-frame clones appear in the TCRdb table, and some are missing; sequencing was by immunoSEQ multiplex PCR. The sample carries some 80,000 clones, 85% to 95% recorded once. The specimen was CD8+ T cells sorted from blood. The clonotype originates from a human donor in good health.

Written as DNA, the CDR3 is TGTGCCAGCAGACTAGCGGGAGGCTACGAGCAGTACTTC. It translates to CASRLAGGYEQYF. V is TRBV5-4 and J is TRBJ2-7; 12 positions match TRBD2. Losses at the gene ends were 5 bases for V and 3 bases for J; bases not matched to a gene: 0. From germline, CDR1 is SGHNT and CDR2 YYREEE (reference sequence). This CDR3 is 13 amino acids long.